Listed here is a single T cell receptor (beta chain). This sample is drawn from a study of shared clonotypes between healthy human individuals. An assay was performed, and its level was deep. The authors' processing: Filtering differed since immunoSEQ provided only junctions, with no quality scores. Assay used: immunoSEQ multiplex PCR; TCRdb lists only in-frame clones, some missing. V and J calls and clone size are those listed in that table; D and trimming were worked out from the DNA. The data show roughly 2,500,000 clones, approximately 93% seen once. The germline gives CDR1 SQVTM, CDR2 ANQGSEA. The CDR3 runs to 12 residues. V lost 8 bases, J lost 4 bases, and 6 bases stayed unmatched. A split of CD4+ cells into CD45RA+ naive and CD45RA-negative memory subsets was performed.

Sample: naive CD4+ T cells from PBMCs. Subset given: CD45RA+ positively selected. This chain connects TRBV29-1 to TRBJ1-1, with 8 bases matching TRBD1. The TCR comes from a man younger than 35 in good health. Some clones in this sample may be carry-over from other donors' samples. This chain's CDR3 is CSSNDRGTEAFF. CDR3 sequence (DNA): TGCAGCTCTAACGACAGGGGCACTGAAGCTTTCTTT. Looking up the rest from reference TRBV29-1 and TRBJ1-1 gives the full variable domain: SAVISQKPSRDICQRGTSLTIQCQVDSQVTMMFWYRQQPGQSLTLIATANQGSEATYESGFVIDKFPISRPNLTFSTLTVSNMSPEDSSIYLCSSNDRGTEAFFGQGTRLTVV.